This record looks at one T cell receptor (beta chain) sequence and its context. Its cognate antigen is unknown. Sequenced with the Oncomine TCR Beta short-read assay was DNA taken from cultured CD4+ T cells. One entry per CDR3 protein, called by TCRdb with MiXCR from the PCR reads. The table has some 15,000 distinct CDR3 sequences, just under 80% seen once. The data were taken from a study of vaccination and CD4 T cells after COVID-19. Whole-study context: Ranging from 14 to 241, the interval between dose two and post-vaccine sampling had a median of about 76 days.

Indicated treatment: roughly 11-day PBMC culture with coronavirus spike peptide pools or control peptides (ViraFEST assay). TCR sequencing followed the expansion of antigen-specific T cells with peptide pools in ViraFEST. This TCR came from a human donor who received a COVID-19 vaccine. This material consisted of CD4+ T cells from blood, cultured in vitro, taken after SARS-CoV-2 vaccination.

CDR3 in amino acids: CASSLVAGARGNIQYF. The DNA of the CDR3 is TGTGCCAGCAGCTTAGTAGCGGGGGCTAGGGGAAACATTCAGTACTTC. V usage is TRBV7-2 and J usage is TRBJ2-4, with 9 bases aligning to TRBD2. Germline lookup yields CDR1 SGHTA and CDR2 FQGNSA. The CDR3 runs to 16 residues. Losses at the gene ends were 1 base for V and 6 bases for J; bases not matched to a gene: 7. Combining the CDR3 with reference TRBV7-2 and TRBJ2-4 gives the whole variable domain GAGVSQSPSNKVTEKGKDVELRCDPISGHTALYWYRQSLGQGLEFLIYFQGNSAPDKSGLPSDRFSAERTGGSVSTLTIQRTQQEDSAVYLCASSLVAGARGNIQYFGAGTRLSVL.